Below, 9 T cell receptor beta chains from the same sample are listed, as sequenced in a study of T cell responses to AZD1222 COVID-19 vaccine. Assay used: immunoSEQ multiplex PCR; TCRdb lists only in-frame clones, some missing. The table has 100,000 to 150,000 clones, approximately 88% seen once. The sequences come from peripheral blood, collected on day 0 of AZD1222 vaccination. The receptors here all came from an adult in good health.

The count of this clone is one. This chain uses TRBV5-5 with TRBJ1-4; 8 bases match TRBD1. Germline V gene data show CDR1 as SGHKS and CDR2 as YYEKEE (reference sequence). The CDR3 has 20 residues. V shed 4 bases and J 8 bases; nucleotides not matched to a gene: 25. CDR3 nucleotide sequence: TGTGCCAGCAGCGCGCTTGACCAACACGCGGAGCAGGGGGCTGCCGAAAAACTGTTTTTT. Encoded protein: CASSALDQHAEQGAAEKLFF.

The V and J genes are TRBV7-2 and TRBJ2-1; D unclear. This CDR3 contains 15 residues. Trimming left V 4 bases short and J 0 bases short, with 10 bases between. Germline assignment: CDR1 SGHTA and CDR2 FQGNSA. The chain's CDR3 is CASSSTVTSYNEQFF. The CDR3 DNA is TGTGCCAGCAGCTCGACCGTAACCTCCTACAATGAGCAGTTCTTC.

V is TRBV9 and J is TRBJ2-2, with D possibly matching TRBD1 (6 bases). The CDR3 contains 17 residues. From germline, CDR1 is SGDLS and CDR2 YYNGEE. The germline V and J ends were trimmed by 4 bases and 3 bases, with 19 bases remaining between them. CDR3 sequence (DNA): TGTGCCAGCAGCCAGAGGGGGACGGTGACGTACACCGGGGAGCTGTTTTTT. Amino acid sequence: CASSQRGTVTYTGELFF.

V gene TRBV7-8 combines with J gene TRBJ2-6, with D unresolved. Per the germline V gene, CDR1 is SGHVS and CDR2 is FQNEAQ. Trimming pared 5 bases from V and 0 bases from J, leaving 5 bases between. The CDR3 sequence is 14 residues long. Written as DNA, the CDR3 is TGTGCCAGCAGCCGAAGCTCTGGGGCCAACGTCCTGACTTTC. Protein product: CASSRSSGANVLTF. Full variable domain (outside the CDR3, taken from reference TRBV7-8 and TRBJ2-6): GAGVSQSPRYKVAKRGQDVALRCDPISGHVSLFWYQQALGQGPEFLTYFQNEAQLDKSGLPSDRFFAERPEGSVSTLKIQRTQQEDSAVYLCASSRSSGANVLTFGAGSRLTVL.

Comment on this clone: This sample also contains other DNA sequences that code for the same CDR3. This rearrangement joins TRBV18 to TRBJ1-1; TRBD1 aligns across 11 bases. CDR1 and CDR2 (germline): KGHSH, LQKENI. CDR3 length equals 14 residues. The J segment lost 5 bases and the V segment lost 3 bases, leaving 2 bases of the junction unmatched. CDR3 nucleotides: TGTGCCAGCTCACCGGGACAGGGGGTGACTGAAGCTTTCTTT. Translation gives CASSPGQGVTEAFF. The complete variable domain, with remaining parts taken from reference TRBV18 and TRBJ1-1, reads NAGVMQNPRHLVRRRGQEARLRCSPMKGHSHVYWYRQLPEEGLKFMVYLQKENIIDESGMPKERFSAEFPKEGPSILRIQQVVRGDSAAYFCASSPGQGVTEAFFGQGTRLTVV.

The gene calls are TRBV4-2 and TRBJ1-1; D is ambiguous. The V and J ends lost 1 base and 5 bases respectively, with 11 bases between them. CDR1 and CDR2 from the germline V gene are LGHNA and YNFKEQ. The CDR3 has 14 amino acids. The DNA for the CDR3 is TGTGCCAGCAGCCAAGTTAGGTTAGGGACTGAAGCTTTCTTT. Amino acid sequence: CASSQVRLGTEAFF.

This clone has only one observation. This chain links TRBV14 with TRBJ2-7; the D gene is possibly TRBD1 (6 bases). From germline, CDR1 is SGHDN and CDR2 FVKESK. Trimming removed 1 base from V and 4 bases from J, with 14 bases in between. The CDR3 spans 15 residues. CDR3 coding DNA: TGTGCCAGCAGCCAAGGTTTTTCAAGGGGGTACGAGCAGTACTTC. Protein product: CASSQGFSRGYEQYF.

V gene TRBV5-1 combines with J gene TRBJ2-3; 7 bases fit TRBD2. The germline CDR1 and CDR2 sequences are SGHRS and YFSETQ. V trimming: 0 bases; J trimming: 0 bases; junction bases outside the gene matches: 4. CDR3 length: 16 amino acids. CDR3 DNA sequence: TGCGCCAGCAGCTTGGTTGTTAGCGGGAGCACAGATACGCAGTATTTT. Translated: CASSLVVSGSTDTQYF.

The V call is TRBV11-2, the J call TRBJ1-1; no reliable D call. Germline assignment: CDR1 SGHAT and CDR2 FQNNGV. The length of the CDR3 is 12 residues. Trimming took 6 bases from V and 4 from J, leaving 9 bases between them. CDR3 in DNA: TGTGCCAGCAGTCCTGGAGGCACTGAAGCTTTCTTT. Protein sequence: CASSPGGTEAFF.